This T cell receptor beta chain was retrieved from a study of T cell responses to AZD1222 COVID-19 vaccine. Study-level points and caveats: After the peak T cell response, and only then, were repertoires sampled. Spike-specific TCR repertoires showed rising breadth and depth after two AZD1222 doses. Vaccine-related CD4 TCRs covered spike, predominating at 160-218 and 743-854. Donors, mostly white British, included more females; clonal diversity was possibly underestimated.

This CDR3 has 14 amino acids. Germline loops: CDR1 MNHEY, CDR2 SVGEGT. V was clipped by 2 bases and J by 4 bases, with 12 bases between them. Produced via immunoSEQ multiplex PCR; TCRdb's table is partial and in-frame only. In the table there are about 96,000 clones, roughly nine tenths of which are singletons. With regard to this clone: The antigen remains undetermined.

The TCR originated in an adult in good health. The chain is built from TRBV6-2 or TRBV6-3 and TRBJ2-7; D is unclear. Here the sequenced sample was peripheral blood, taken on day 0 of AZD1222 vaccination. The CDR3 bases are TGTGCCAGCAGTTACCTCGGCGGCCTTTACGAGCAGTACTTC. Translated, it gives CASSYLGGLYEQYF.